This T cell receptor (beta chain) was identified during a study of cytomegalovirus exposure and HLA in healthy donors. Study-level background: There were 350 to 400 genotyped donors. Of these, about 81% fell in the genetic ancestry cluster associated with self-reported Caucasian donors.

Healthy bone marrow donors made up the donors. Trimming at V came to 6 bases and at J to 4 bases, leaving 3 bases not matched to a gene. CDR3 length equals 13 residues. From germline, CDR1 is SQVTM and CDR2 ANQGSEA. General study points: TCR beta sequences reportedly predicted most subjects' HLA-A and HLA-B alleles accurately. A highly shared variant cluster was judged a likely technical artifact.

Only one count was recorded for this clone. Its target is not known. The PCR ran on 60 Vbeta and 13 Jbeta primers. The table came from immunoSEQ multiplex PCR; TCRdb's copy has only in-frame clones and leaves some out. The table records about 160,000 clones, 82% of them present only once. Sequences were obtained from PBMCs. V usage is TRBV29-1 and J usage is TRBJ2-3; 11 positions agree with TRBD2. The source is a girl aged 2-15 years in good health and CMV-seropositive. The CDR3 here is CSVTTSGADTQYF. As DNA, the CDR3 is TGCAGCGTCACGACTAGCGGGGCAGATACGCAGTATTTT.